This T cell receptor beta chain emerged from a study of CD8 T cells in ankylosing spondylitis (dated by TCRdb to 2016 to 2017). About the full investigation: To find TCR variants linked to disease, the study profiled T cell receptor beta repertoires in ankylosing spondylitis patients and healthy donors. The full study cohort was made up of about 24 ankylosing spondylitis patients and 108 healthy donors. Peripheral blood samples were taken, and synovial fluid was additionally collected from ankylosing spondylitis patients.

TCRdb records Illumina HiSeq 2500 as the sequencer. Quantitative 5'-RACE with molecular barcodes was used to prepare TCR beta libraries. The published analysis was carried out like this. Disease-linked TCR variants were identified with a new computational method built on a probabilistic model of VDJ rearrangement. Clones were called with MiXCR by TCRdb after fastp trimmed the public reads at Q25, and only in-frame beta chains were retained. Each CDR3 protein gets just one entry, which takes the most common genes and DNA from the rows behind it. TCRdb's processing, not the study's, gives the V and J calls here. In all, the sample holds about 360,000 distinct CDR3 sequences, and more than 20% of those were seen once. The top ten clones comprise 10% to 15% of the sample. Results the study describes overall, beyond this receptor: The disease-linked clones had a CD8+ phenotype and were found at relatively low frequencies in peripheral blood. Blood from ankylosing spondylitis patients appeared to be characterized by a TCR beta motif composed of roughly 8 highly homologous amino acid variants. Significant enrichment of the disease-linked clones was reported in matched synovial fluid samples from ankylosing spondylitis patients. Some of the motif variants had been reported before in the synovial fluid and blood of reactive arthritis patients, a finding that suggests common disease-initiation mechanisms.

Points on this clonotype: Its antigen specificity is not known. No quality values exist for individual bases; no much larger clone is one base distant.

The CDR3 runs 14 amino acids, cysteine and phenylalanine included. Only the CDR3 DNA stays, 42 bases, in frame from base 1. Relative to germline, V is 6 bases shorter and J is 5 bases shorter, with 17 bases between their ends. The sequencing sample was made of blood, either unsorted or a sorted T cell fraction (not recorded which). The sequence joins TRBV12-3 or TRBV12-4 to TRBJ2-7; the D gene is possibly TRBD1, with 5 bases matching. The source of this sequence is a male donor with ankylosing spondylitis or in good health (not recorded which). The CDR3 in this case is CASSSDRGADEQYF. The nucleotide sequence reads TGTGCCAGCAGCTCCGATCGTGGGGCAGACGAGCAGTACTTC.